The text below deals with one TCR beta chain. Its antigen is undetermined. These data originate in a study of OX40 agonist ivuxolimab in advanced cancers. Study details: Dose-escalation subjects each had hepatocellular carcinoma, melanoma, renal cell or head and neck cancer. Study observations and caveats: On average, a greater number of expanded clones characterised CD8+ T cells relative to CD4+.

The CDR3 is 14 amino acids. V dropped 5 bases and J dropped 2; count of bases not matched to a gene: 3. Germline CDR1 reads GTSNPN; CDR2 reads SVGIG (reference sequence). Repertoires were generated with immunoSEQ multiplex PCR, while TCRdb's copy carries only in-frame clones and drops some. The sample lists fewer than 85,000 clones; about 89% were seen once. This rearrangement joins TRBV30 to TRBJ2-2, with TRBD1 matching 9 bases. This sequence originates from an adult with an advanced solid tumor such as melanoma, head and neck, liver or kidney cancer. The specimen comprised CD4+ or CD8+ T cells sorted from blood, sampled in a trial of the OX40 agonist ivuxolimab. The CDR3 region is CAWGTGSNTGELFF. CDR3 in DNA: TGTGCCTGGGGGACAGGGTCCAACACCGGGGAGCTGTTTTTT.